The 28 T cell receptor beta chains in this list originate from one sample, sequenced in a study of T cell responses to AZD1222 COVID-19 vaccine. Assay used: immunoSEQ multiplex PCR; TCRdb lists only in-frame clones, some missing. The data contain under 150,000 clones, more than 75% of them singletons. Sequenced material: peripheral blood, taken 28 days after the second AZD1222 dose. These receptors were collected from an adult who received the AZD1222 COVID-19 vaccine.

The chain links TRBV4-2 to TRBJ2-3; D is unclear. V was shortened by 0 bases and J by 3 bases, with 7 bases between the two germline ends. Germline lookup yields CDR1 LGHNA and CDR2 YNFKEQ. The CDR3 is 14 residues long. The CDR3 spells CASSQDSNTDTQYF. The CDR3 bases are TGTGCCAGCAGCCAAGATTCCAATACAGATACGCAGTATTTT.

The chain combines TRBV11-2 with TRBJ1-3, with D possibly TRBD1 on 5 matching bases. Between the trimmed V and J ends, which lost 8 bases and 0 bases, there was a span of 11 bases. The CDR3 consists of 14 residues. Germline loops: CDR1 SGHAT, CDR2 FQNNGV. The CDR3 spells CASRGGFSGNTIYF. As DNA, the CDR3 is TGTGCCAGCCGGGGGGGATTCTCTGGAAACACCATATATTTT.

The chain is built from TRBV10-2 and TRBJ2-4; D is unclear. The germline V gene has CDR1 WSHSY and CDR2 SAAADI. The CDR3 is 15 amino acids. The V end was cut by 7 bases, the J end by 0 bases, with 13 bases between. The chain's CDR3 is CASKEQTLAKNIQYF. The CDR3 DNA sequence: TGCGCCAGCAAGGAGCAGACTCTAGCCAAAAACATTCAGTACTTC.

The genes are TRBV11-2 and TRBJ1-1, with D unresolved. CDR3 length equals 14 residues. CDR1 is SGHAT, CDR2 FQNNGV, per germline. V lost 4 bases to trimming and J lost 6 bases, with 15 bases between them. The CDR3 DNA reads TGTGCCAGCAGCTCAAAATACAAAAGCCCTGAAGCTTTCTTT. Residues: CASSSKYKSPEAFF.

CDR3 nucleotide sequence: TGTGCCAGCAGTGAAAGGGACGGGCCCCCAGATACGCAGTATTTT. This gives the protein CASSERDGPPDTQYF. The V and J genes are TRBV6-1 and TRBJ2-3, with D perhaps being TRBD1 or TRBD2 (5 bases each). The V end was cut by 2 bases, the J end by 4 bases, with 13 bases between. The CDR3 loop spans 15 amino acids. CDR1 MNHNS and CDR2 SASEGT come from the germline V gene.

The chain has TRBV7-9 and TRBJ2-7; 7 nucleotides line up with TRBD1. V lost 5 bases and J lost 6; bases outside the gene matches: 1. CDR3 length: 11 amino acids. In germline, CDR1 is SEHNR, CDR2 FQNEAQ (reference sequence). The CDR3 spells CASSRDSEQYF. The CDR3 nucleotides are TGTGCCAGCAGCCGGGACAGCGAGCAGTACTTC. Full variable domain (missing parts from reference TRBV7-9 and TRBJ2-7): DTGVSQNPRHKITKRGQNVTFRCDPISEHNRLYWYRQTLGQGPEFLTYFQNEAQLEKSRLLSDRFSAERPKGSFSTLEIQRTEQGDSAMYLCASSRDSEQYFGPGTRLTVT.

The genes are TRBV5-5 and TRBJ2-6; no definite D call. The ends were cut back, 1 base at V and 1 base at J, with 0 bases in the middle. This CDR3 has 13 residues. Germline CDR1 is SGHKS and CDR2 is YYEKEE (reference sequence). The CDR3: CASSLSGANVLTF. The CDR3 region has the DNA TGTGCCAGCAGCTTGTCTGGGGCCAACGTCCTGACTTTC.

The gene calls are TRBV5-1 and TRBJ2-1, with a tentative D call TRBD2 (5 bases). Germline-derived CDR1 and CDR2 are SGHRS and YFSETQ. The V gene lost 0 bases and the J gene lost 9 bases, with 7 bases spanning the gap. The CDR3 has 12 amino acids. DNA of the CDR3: TGCGCCAGCAGCTTGGAAAGCGGTGAGCAGTTCTTC. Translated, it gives CASSLESGEQFF.

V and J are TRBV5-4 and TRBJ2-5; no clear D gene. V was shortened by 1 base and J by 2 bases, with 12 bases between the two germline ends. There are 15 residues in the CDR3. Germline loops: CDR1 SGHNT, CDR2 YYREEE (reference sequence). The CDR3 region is CASSLLAGSQETQYF. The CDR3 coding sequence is TGTGCCAGCAGCTTGTTGGCAGGCTCTCAAGAGACCCAGTACTTC.

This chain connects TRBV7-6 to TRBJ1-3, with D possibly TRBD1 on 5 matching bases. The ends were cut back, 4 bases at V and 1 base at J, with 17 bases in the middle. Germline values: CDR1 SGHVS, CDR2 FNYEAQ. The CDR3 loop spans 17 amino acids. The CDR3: CASSSGTPFLSGNTIYF. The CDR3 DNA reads TGTGCCAGCAGCTCAGGGACCCCCTTTCTATCTGGAAACACCATATATTTT.

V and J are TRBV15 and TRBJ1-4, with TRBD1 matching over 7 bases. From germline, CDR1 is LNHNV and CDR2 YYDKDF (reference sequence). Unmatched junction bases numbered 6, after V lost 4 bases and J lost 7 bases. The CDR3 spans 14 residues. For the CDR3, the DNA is TGTGCCACCAGCATCCCAGGGGGTGGTGAAAAACTGTTTTTT. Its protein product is CATSIPGGGEKLFF.

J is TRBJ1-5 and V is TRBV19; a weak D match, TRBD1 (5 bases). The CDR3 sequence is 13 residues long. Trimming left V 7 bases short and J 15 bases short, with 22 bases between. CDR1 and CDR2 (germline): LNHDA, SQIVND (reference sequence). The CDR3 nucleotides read TGTGCCAGTACCCCGAGGACTAAGGGGAGATCGCATTTT. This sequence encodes CASTPRTKGRSHF. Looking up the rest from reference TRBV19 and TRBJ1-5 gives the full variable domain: DGGITQSPKYLFRKEGQNVTLSCEQNLNHDAMYWYRQDPGQGLRLIYYSQIVNDFQKGDIAEGYSVSREKKESFPLTVTSAQKNPTAFYLCASTPRTKGRSHFGDGTRLSIL.

In DNA form, the CDR3 reads TGTGCCAGCAGCTTAGCTTCGACAGGGGAATACGAGCAGTACTTC. The encoded protein is CASSLASTGEYEQYF. This sequence joins TRBV7-6 and TRBJ2-7, with 8 nucleotides matching TRBD1. The germline V gene encodes CDR1 SGHVS and CDR2 FNYEAQ. J gave up 4 bases and V 0 bases, and 5 bases lay outside the gene matches. The CDR3 contains 15 residues.

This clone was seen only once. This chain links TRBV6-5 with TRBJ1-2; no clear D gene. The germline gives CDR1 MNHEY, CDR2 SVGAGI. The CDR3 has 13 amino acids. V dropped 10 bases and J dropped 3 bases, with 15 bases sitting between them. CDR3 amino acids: CATGTRGDYGYTF. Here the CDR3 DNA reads TGTGCCACCGGAACCCGAGGCGACTATGGCTACACCTTC.

CDR3 DNA: TGTGCCAGCAGCTCAGACAGGGCTCGCACCGGGGAGCTGTTTTTT. Translating it yields CASSSDRARTGELFF. The chain couples TRBV7-2 to TRBJ2-2, with TRBD1 identical over 7 bases. The CDR3 covers 15 residues. Germline V gene sequence: CDR1 SGHTA, CDR2 FQGNSA. V shed 4 bases, J shed 4 bases, and the junction held 6 bases outside the gene matches.

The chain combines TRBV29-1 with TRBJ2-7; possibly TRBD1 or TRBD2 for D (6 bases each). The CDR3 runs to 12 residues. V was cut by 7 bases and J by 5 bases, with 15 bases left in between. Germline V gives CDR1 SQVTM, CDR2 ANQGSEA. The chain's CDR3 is CSARWGANEQYF. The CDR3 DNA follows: TGCAGCGCCCGATGGGGGGCCAACGAGCAGTACTTC.

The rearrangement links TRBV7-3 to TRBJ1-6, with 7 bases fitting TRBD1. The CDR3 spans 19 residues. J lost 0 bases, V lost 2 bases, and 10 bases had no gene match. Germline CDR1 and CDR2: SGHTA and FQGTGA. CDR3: CASSLLGGAQSSYNSPLHF. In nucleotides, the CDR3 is TGTGCCAGCAGCTTATTAGGGGGCGCCCAAAGCTCCTATAATTCACCCCTCCACTTT.

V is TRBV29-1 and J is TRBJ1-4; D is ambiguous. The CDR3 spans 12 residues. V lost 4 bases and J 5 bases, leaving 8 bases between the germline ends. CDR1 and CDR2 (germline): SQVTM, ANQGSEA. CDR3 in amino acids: CSVGIRNEKLFF. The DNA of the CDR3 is TGCAGCGTTGGGATCCGGAATGAAAAACTGTTTTTT.

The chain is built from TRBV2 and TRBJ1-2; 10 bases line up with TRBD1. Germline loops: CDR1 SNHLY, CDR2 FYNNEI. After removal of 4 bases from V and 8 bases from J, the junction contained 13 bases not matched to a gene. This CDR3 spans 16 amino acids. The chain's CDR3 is CASSATMGQGNGGYTF. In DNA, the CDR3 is TGTGCCAGCAGTGCCACAATGGGACAGGGGAATGGCGGCTACACCTTC. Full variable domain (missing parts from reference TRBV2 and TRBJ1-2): EPEVTQTPSHQVTQMGQEVILRCVPISNHLYFYWYRQILGQKVEFLVSFYNNEISEKSEIFDDQFSVERPDGSNFTLKIRSTKLEDSAMYFCASSATMGQGNGGYTFGSGTRLTVV.

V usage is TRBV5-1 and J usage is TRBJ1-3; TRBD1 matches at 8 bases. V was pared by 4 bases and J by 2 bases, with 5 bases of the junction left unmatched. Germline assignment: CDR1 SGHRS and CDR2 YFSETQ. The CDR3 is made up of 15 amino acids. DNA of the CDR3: TGCGCCAGCAGCCCTGGGACAGGACCTGGAAACACCATATATTTT. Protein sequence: CASSPGTGPGNTIYF.

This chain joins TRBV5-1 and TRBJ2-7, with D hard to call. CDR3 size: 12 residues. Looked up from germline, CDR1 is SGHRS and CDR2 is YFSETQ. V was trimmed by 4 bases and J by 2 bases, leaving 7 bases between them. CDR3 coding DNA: TGCGCCAGCAGCGAAGTCCCCTACGAGCAGTACTTC. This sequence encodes CASSEVPYEQYF. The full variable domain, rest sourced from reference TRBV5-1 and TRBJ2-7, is KAGVTQTPRYLIKTRGQQVTLSCSPISGHRSVSWYQQTPGQGLQFLFEYFSETQRNKGNFPGRFSGRQFSNSRSEMNVSTLELGDSALYLCASSEVPYEQYFGPGTRLTVT.

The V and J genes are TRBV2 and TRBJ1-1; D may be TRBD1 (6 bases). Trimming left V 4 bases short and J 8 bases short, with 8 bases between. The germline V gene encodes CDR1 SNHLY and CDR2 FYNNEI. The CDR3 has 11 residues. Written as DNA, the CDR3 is TGTGCCAGCAGTGTTACAGGGGAAGCTTTCTTT. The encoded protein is CASSVTGEAFF.

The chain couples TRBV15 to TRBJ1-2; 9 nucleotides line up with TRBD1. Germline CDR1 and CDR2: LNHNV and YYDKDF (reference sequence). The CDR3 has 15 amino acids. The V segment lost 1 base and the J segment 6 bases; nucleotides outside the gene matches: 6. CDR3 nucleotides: TGTGCCACCAGCAGAGTTCTTGGGACAGGGAATGGCTACACCTTC. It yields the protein CATSRVLGTGNGYTF.

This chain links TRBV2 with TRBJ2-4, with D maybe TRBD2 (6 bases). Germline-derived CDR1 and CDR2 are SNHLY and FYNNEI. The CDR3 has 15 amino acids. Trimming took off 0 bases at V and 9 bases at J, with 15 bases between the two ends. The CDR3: CASSEALGGMGIQYF. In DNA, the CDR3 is TGTGCCAGCAGTGAAGCGCTCGGGGGAATGGGCATTCAGTACTTC.

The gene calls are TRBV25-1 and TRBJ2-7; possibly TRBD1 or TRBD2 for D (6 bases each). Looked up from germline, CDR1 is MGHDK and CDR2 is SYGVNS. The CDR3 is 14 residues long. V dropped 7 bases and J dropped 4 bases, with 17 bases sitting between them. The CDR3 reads CASTGTPQGYEQYF. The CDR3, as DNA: TGTGCCAGCACAGGGACTCCACAGGGTTACGAGCAGTACTTC.

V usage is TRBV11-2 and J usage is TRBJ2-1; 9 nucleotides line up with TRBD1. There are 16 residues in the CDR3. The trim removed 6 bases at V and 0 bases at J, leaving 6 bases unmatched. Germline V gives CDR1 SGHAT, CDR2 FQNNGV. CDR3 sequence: CASRRQGGSSYNEQFF. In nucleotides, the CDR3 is TGTGCCAGCAGACGACAGGGGGGATCCTCCTACAATGAGCAGTTCTTC.

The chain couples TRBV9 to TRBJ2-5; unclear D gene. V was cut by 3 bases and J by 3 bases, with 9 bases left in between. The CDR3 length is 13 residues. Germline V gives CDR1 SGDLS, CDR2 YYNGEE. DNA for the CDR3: TGTGCCAGCAGCGATCCCCCCGAAGAGACCCAGTACTTC. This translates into CASSDPPEETQYF.

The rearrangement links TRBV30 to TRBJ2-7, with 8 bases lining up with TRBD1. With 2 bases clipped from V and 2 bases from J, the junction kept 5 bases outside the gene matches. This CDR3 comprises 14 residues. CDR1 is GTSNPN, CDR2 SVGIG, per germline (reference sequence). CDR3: CAWSRDRFTYEQYF. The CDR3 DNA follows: TGTGCCTGGAGTCGGGACAGGTTCACCTACGAGCAGTACTTC.